The entry that follows covers one TCR beta chain sequence. Between the trimmed V and J ends, which lost 3 bases and 1 base, there was a span of 6 bases. CDR1 and CDR2 from the germline V gene are SGHTA and FQGNSA. There are 13 residues in the CDR3. Indicated time point: 2015-2016 season, 7 days after influenza vaccination. Measured with immunoSEQ multiplex PCR; TCRdb has only the in-frame clones, and not every one. There are about 800 clones in the sample; 72% occur only once, and under 8.5% lies in the top ten. This specimen comes from a study of follicular helper T cells after annual influenza vaccination.

The sample here was CXCR5+ CD38+ circulating T follicular helper cells from blood, taken 7 days after influenza vaccination. Subset of the sample: circulating Tfh, non-naive CD4+CXCR5+PD-1+ (ICOS+CD38+ or ICOS-CD38-). J is TRBJ1-1 and V is TRBV7-2; D is undetermined. This TCR derives from an adult who received the influenza vaccine. DNA of the CDR3: TGTGCCAGCAGCTTTTACAGGAACACTGAAGCTTTCTTT. As protein: CASSFYRNTEAFF.